This T cell receptor (beta chain) is from a study of T cell responses to AZD1222 COVID-19 vaccine. Broader study findings: Clonal diversity was possibly underestimated, and the donors were mostly white British, with more females. Spike-wide coverage was observed for vaccine-associated CD4 TCRs, with dominant responses at 160-218 and 743-854.

Trimming removed 5 bases from V and 1 base from J; junction bases left unmatched: 15. This CDR3 is built from 19 residues. Germline loops: CDR1 LNHDA, CDR2 SQIVND (reference sequence). The data were produced by immunoSEQ multiplex PCR, yet TCRdb's version contains in-frame clones alone and is incomplete. This table holds 130,000 or so clones, 70% to 90% found once. Notes on this clone: Antigen unknown.

This sequence was found in an adult in good health. The V and J genes are TRBV19 and TRBJ1-5, with 9 bases lining up with TRBD1. The sequencing used peripheral blood, collected on day 0 of AZD1222 vaccination. The CDR3 coding sequence is TGTGCCAGTAGTTTACAAAGGAGGACAGGGGCTAGGAGCAATCAGCCCCAGCATTTT. Amino acid sequence: CASSLQRRTGARSNQPQHF.